These 16 T cell receptor beta chains share one sample of origin, sequenced in a study of PD-1 blockade in classical Hodgkin lymphoma. Indicated time point: newly diagnosed, previously untreated cHL patient sample. Thawed PBMCs were the source of CD8+ T cells, obtained through magnetic negative selection. Some clones are missing from TCRdb's copy, which holds only in-frame ones; the method was immunoSEQ multiplex PCR. The data contain just over 14,000 clones, about 91% of them singletons. Specimen: CD8+ T cells from blood. The receptors shown here come from a human donor with classical Hodgkin lymphoma.

The V and J genes are TRBV2 and TRBJ2-7; no clear D. V shed 3 bases and J shed 5 bases, with 14 bases lying between them. CDR1 is SNHLY and CDR2 is FYNNEI in the germline V gene. CDR3 length: 14 amino acids. CDR3 sequence: CASSDSAWEHEQYF. The CDR3 DNA reads as TGTGCCAGCAGTGATTCCGCCTGGGAACACGAGCAGTACTTC.

The V gene is TRBV5-1, the J gene TRBJ2-5; tentative D call: TRBD2 (5 bases). V lost 6 bases to trimming and J lost 3 bases, with 18 bases between them. The germline V gene encodes CDR1 SGHRS and CDR2 YFSETQ. This CDR3 has 15 residues. CDR3 region: CASNWYGITEETQYF. In nucleotides, the CDR3 is TGCGCCAGCAACTGGTACGGGATCACCGAAGAGACCCAGTACTTC.

V and J are TRBV11-2 and TRBJ2-1; 8 bases fit TRBD2. This CDR3 spans 15 amino acids. Trimming took 0 bases from V and 4 from J; bases not matched to a gene: 2. CDR1 is SGHAT and CDR2 is FQNNGV in the germline V gene. CDR3 residues: CASSLETSAYNEQFF. In DNA, the CDR3 is TGTGCCAGCAGCTTAGAGACTAGCGCTTACAATGAGCAGTTCTTC.

This chain links TRBV19 with TRBJ1-1, with a possible D match to TRBD1 (5 bases). The CDR3 covers 13 residues. Per the germline V gene, CDR1 is LNHDA and CDR2 is SQIVND (reference sequence). Trimming left V 3 bases short and J 4 bases short, with 9 bases between. The CDR3 nucleotides read TGTGCCAGTAGTATGAGGGGTAGCACTGAAGCTTTCTTT. It yields the protein CASSMRGSTEAFF.

This clone was counted a few times. The chain combines TRBV7-9 with TRBJ1-2; D is unresolved. Trimming took off 1 base at V and 8 bases at J, with 5 bases between the two ends. The CDR3 length is 11 residues. From germline, CDR1 is SEHNR and CDR2 FQNEAQ (reference sequence). CDR3 protein: CASSLVAGYTF. The DNA of the CDR3 is TGTGCCAGCAGCTTAGTGGCCGGCTACACCTTC.

The rearrangement joins TRBV2 to TRBJ2-7, with D hard to call. The CDR3 totals 13 residues. The V end was cut by 1 base, the J end by 2 bases, with 6 bases between. Germline CDR1 SNHLY, CDR2 FYNNEI. The CDR3 DNA reads TGTGCCAGCAGTGAAGTCAACGCCTACGAGCAGTACTTC. Protein sequence: CASSEVNAYEQYF.

This chain connects TRBV6-6 to TRBJ2-1; TRBD1 matches 8 bases. Trimming cost V 5 bases and J 3 bases; bases outside gene matches: 9. The CDR3 loop spans 16 amino acids. CDR1 MNHNY and CDR2 SVGAGI come from the germline V gene (reference sequence). The CDR3 region has the DNA TGTGCCAGCAGTACGATCGGGACAGGAGTCTACAATGAGCAGTTCTTC. Amino acids: CASSTIGTGVYNEQFF.

The chain is built from TRBV28 and TRBJ2-7; TRBD2 might be the D (6 bases). The V end lost 5 bases, the J end lost 1 base, and 18 bases lay between the germline ends. CDR1 and CDR2 from the germline V gene are MDHEN and SYDVKM. The CDR3 has 16 amino acids. CDR3 amino acids: CASSLTLSGLSYEQYF. DNA for the CDR3: TGTGCCAGCAGTCTCACCCTTAGCGGCCTGTCCTACGAGCAGTACTTC.

V and J are TRBV29-1 and TRBJ1-2; D gene unclear. The CDR3 contains 11 residues. Germline V CDR1 and CDR2: SQVTM, ANQGSEA. In nucleotides, the CDR3 is TGCACCACACAAGACCCCTATGGCTACACCTTC. Its translation is CTTQDPYGYTF. The entire variable domain, with the rest obtained from reference TRBV29-1 and TRBJ1-2, is as follows: SAVISQKPSRDICQRGTSLTIQCQVDSQVTMMFWYRQQPGQSLTLIATANQGSEATYESGFVIDKFPISRPNLTFSTLTVSNMSPEDSSIYLCTTQDPYGYTFGSGTRLTVV.

The chain employs TRBV2 and TRBJ2-3, with TRBD2 matching 9 bases. The V gene end was trimmed by 0 bases and the J gene end by 6 bases; junction bases not matched to a gene: 7. This CDR3 comprises 16 residues. Germline V gene data show CDR1 as SNHLY and CDR2 as FYNNEI. CDR3 sequence: CASSEALRREGDTQYF. In DNA, the CDR3 is TGTGCCAGCAGTGAAGCGCTGAGGCGGGAGGGGGATACGCAGTATTTT.

The chain has TRBV11-1 and TRBJ2-7, with D possibly matching TRBD1 (5 bases). Trimming removed 5 bases from V and 4 bases from J, with 9 bases in between. The CDR3 sequence is 12 residues long. In germline, CDR1 is SGHAT, CDR2 FQDESV (reference sequence). This chain's CDR3 is CASSLDSYEQYF. The CDR3 DNA reads as TGTGCCAGCAGCCTTGACAGTTACGAGCAGTACTTC.

DNA for the CDR3: TGTGCCAGCAGCTTACTAGCGGGAGGCCCCAATGAGCAGTTCTTC. Its protein product is CASSLLAGGPNEQFF. This chain uses TRBV7-3 with TRBJ2-1, with TRBD2 identical over 11 bases. The CDR3 covers 15 residues. Germline V gene lookup returns CDR1 SGHTA and CDR2 FQGTGA. With V trimmed by 2 bases and J by 6 bases, 3 bases remained unmatched.

J is TRBJ2-7 and V is TRBV9, with 7 bases identical to TRBD2. V lost 4 bases and J lost 0; bases outside the gene matches: 10. This CDR3 comprises 16 residues. Germline values: CDR1 SGDLS, CDR2 YYNGEE. The CDR3 nucleotides are TGTGCCAGCAGCCCGGGCTACGGCGGGAGCTCCTACGAGCAGTACTTC. It yields the protein CASSPGYGGSSYEQYF.

J is TRBJ1-1 and V is TRBV27; 9 bases fit TRBD1. The CDR3 sequence is 14 residues long. Germline CDR1 is MNHEY and CDR2 is SMNVEV (reference sequence). Germline trimming cut 3 bases from V and 8 bases from J; bases unmatched to any gene: 7. CDR3 loop: CASSFLGQGSEAFF. The DNA for the CDR3 is TGTGCCAGCAGTTTTCTGGGACAGGGTTCCGAAGCTTTCTTT.

The chain uses TRBV19 and TRBJ2-1; D uncertain. The CDR3 contains 13 residues. V dropped 5 bases and J dropped 10 bases, with 15 bases sitting between them. Germline assignment: CDR1 LNHDA and CDR2 SQIVND (reference sequence). The CDR3: CASSPSIGFEQFF. DNA of the CDR3: TGTGCCAGTAGTCCCAGTATCGGGTTCGAGCAGTTCTTC. Together with reference TRBV19 and TRBJ2-1, the CDR3 gives the full variable domain: DGGITQSPKYLFRKEGQNVTLSCEQNLNHDAMYWYRQDPGQGLRLIYYSQIVNDFQKGDIAEGYSVSREKKESFPLTVTSAQKNPTAFYLCASSPSIGFEQFFGPGTRLTVL.

The chain carries TRBV7-9 and TRBJ1-2; D is possibly TRBD1 (6 bases). Trimming pared 6 bases from V and 4 bases from J, leaving 12 bases between. There are 13 residues in the CDR3. Germline CDR1 and CDR2: SEHNR and FQNEAQ (reference sequence). CDR3 amino acids: CASRSGQFYGYTF. CDR3 bases: TGTGCCAGCAGATCCGGACAGTTCTATGGCTACACCTTC.